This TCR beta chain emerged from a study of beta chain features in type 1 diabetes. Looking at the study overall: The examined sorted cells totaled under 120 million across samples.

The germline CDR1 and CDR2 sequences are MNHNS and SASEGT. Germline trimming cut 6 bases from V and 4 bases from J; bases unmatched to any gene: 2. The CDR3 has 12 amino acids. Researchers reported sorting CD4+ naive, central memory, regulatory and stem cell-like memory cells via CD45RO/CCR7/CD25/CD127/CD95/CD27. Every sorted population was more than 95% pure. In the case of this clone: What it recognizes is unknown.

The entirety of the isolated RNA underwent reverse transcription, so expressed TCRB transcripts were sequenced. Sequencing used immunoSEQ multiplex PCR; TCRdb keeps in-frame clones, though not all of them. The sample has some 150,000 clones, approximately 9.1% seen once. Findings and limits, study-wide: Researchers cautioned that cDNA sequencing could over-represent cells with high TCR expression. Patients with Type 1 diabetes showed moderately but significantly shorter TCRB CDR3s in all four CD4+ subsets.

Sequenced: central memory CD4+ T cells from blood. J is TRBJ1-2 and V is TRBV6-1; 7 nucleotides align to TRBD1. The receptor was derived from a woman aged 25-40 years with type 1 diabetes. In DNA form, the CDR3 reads TGTGCCAGCAGAGGGGACAGCTATGGCTACACCTTC. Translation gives CASRGDSYGYTF.